What follows are 10 T cell receptor beta chains derived from one specimen sequenced in a study of T cell repertoires in cytomegalovirus infection. Using its own MiXCR run on the reads, TCRdb lists one record per CDR3 protein. The sample includes 300,000 or so distinct CDR3 sequences, about a quarter of them seen just once. Sequencing input: PBMCs. These receptors were collected from a human donor in good health (CMV status not recorded). Some clones in this sample may be carry-over from other donors' samples.

The gene calls are TRBV7-2 and TRBJ1-1; unclear D gene. CDR1 and CDR2 from the germline V gene are SGHTA and FQGNSA. Trimming took off 6 bases at V and 11 bases at J, with 16 bases between the two ends. CDR3 size: 12 residues. In DNA, the CDR3 is TGTGCCAGCAGTAGCAACCGGTTCGAGGCTTTCTTT. Its translation is CASSSNRFEAFF.

The chain couples TRBV19 to TRBJ2-1, with D possibly being TRBD2 (5 bases). Per the germline V gene, CDR1 is LNHDA and CDR2 is SQIVND (reference sequence). This CDR3 is 13 amino acids long. Trimming removed 3 bases from V and 5 bases from J, with 8 bases in between. The CDR3 nucleotides read TGTGCCAGTAGTATTGTGCGGGACAATGAGCAGTTCTTC. It specifies CASSIVRDNEQFF.

This clonotype is a singleton in its sample. The V call is TRBV20-1, the J call TRBJ2-7; D uncertain. The V and J ends lost 4 bases and 6 bases respectively, with 13 bases between them. The CDR3 totals 12 residues. The V gene's germline CDR1 is DFQATT and CDR2 SNEGSKA (reference sequence). The CDR3 spells CSATKLPSEQYF. CDR3 nucleotides: TGCAGTGCTACTAAGCTCCCGAGCGAGCAGTACTTC.

The chain links TRBV7-2 to TRBJ2-5, with a possible D match to TRBD2 (5 bases). V was shortened by 1 base and J by 4 bases, with 19 bases between the two germline ends. From germline, CDR1 is SGHTA and CDR2 FQGNSA. The CDR3 has 17 amino acids. As DNA, the CDR3 is TGTGCCAGCAGCTTAGAAGGCGCGGACTCGGCGGGAGAGACCCAGTACTTC. Translated, it gives CASSLEGADSAGETQYF.

This clonotype was picked up a small number of times. This chain joins TRBV28 and TRBJ2-5; the match to TRBD2 covers 12 bases. V lost 4 bases and J lost 5; bases outside the gene matches: 8. Germline V gene sequence: CDR1 MDHEN, CDR2 SYDVKM. CDR3 length equals 16 residues. CDR3 residues: CASSSPGLAGRETQYF. The CDR3 DNA sequence: TGTGCCAGCAGTTCCCCGGGACTAGCGGGTCGGGAGACCCAGTACTTC. Variable domain in full (rest from reference TRBV28 and TRBJ2-5): DVKVTQSSRYLVKRTGEKVFLECVQDMDHENMFWYRQDPGLGLRLIYFSYDVKMKEKGDIPEGYSVSREKKERFSLILESASTNQTSMYLCASSSPGLAGRETQYFGPGTRLLVL.

The chain combines TRBV23-1 with TRBJ2-3; D remains unclear. TRBV23-1 is an open reading frame whose function is uncertain. CDR3 length: 11 amino acids. CDR3 DNA: TGCGCTACCCGCGTTGGAGATACGCAGTATTTT. Translated: CATRVGDTQYF.

The chain carries TRBV5-1 and TRBJ2-3, with D tentatively TRBD1 or TRBD2 (6 bases each). Germline CDR1 reads SGHRS; CDR2 reads YFSETQ. V was pared by 4 bases and J by 4 bases, with 13 bases between. The CDR3 is made up of 14 amino acids. CDR3 bases: TGCGCCAGCAGCAGGACGGGGGCATCAGATACGCAGTATTTT. Encoded protein: CASSRTGASDTQYF.

In its sample, this clonotype was seen a few times. The CDR3 coding sequence is TGTACCAGCAGCTTAGGGGGCGAGCAGTACTTC. It codes for CTSSLGGEQYF. The rearrangement uses TRBV7-2 and TRBJ2-7; D gene ambiguous. The germline gives CDR1 SGHTA, CDR2 FQGNSA. The CDR3 consists of 11 residues. Trimming left V 1 base short and J 6 bases short, with 4 bases between. The variable domain in full, completed from reference TRBV7-2 and TRBJ2-7, reads GAGVSQSPSNKVTEKGKDVELRCDPISGHTALYWYRQSLGQGLEFLIYFQGNSAPDKSGLPSDRFSAERTGGSVSTLTIQRTQQEDSAVYLCTSSLGGEQYFGPGTRLTVT.

The genes are TRBV20-1 and TRBJ2-3, with D possibly being TRBD1 (5 bases). Trimming took off 0 bases at V and 4 bases at J, with 8 bases between the two ends. Germline V gene data show CDR1 as DFQATT and CDR2 as SNEGSKA (reference sequence). CDR3 length: 13 amino acids. CDR3 residues: CSAREPRADTQYF. CDR3 in DNA: TGCAGTGCTAGAGAACCCAGGGCAGATACGCAGTATTTT.

This clonotype has just a few counts. The V gene is TRBV7-9, the J gene TRBJ1-6; no clear D gene. Germline values: CDR1 SEHNR, CDR2 FQNEAQ (reference sequence). This CDR3 has 14 residues. The ends were cut back, 2 bases at V and 5 bases at J, with 7 bases in the middle. CDR3 protein: CASSLRADNSPLHF. CDR3 in DNA: TGTGCCAGCAGCTTACGGGCAGATAATTCACCCCTCCACTTT.